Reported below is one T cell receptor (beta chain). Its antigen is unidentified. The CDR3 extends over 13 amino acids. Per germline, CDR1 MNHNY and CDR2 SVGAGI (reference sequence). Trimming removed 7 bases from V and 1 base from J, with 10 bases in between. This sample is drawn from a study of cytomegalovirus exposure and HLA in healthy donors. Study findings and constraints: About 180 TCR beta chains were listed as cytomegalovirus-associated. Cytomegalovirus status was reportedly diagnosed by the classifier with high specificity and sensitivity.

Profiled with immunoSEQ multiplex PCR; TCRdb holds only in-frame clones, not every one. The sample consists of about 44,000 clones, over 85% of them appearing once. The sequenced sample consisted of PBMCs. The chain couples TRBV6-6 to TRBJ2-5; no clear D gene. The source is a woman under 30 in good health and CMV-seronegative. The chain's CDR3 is CASTLNLQETQYF. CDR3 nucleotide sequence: TGTGCCAGCACCCTAAACCTCCAAGAGACCCAGTACTTC.